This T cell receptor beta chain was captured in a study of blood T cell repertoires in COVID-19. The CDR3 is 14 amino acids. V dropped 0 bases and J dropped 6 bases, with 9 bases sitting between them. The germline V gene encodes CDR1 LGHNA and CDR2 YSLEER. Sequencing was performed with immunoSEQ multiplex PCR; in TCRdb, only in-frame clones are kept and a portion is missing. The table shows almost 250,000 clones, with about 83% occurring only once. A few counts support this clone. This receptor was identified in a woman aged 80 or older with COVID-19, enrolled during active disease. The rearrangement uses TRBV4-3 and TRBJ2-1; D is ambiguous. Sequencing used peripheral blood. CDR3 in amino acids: CASSQEYGSNEQFF. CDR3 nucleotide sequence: TGCGCCAGCAGCCAAGAATATGGTAGCAATGAGCAGTTCTTC.